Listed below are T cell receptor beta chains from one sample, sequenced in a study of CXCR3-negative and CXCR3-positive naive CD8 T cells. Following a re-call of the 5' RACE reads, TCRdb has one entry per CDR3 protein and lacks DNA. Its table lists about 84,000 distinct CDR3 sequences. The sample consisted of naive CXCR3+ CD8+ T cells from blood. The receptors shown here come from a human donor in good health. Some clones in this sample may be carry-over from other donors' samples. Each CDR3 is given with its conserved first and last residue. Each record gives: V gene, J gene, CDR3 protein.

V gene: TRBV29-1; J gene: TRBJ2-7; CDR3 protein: CSVSGTDYEQYF
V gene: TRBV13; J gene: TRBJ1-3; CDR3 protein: CASSLGVGDSSGNTIYF
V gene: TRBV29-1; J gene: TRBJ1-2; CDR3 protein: CSVEEDIPDGYTF
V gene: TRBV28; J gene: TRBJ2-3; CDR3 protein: CASSSPSDSDTQYF
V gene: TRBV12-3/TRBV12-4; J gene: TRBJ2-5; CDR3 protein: CASSLTGETQYF
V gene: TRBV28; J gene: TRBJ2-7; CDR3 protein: CASSLWGDRGHEQYF
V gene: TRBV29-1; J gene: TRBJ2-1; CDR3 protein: CSGRLWRERSSYNEQFF
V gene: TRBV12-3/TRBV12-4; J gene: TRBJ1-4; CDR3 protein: CASSRPGTGGANEKLFF
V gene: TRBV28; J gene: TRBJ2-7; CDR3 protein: CASSTWTGTYEQYF
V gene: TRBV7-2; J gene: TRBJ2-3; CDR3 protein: CASSLGIASSTDTQYF
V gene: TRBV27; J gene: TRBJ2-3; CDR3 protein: CASSSPQRGTDTQYF
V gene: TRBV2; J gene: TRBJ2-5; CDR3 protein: CASSERRYGETQYF
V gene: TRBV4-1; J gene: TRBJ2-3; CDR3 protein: CASSQGQGPVGDTQYF
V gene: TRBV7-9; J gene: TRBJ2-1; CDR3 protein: CASSLALAGARNNEQFF
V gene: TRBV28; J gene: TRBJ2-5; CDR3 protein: CASSYPTSGVGETQYF
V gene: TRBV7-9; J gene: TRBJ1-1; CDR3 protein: CASSLNAGIGTEAFF
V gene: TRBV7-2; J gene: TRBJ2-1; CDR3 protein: CASSPGVPTQDEQFF
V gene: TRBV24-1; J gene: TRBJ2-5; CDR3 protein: CATSTASGTKETQYF
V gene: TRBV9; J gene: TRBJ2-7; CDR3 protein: CASSVAGDEQYF
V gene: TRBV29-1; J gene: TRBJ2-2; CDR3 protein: CSIQGANTGELFF
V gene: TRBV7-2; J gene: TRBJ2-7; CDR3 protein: CASAGGQSYGQYF
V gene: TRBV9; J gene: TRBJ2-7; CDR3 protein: CASSRKWAGDEQYF
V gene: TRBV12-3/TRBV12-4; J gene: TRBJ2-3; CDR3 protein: CASSGQGGGTDTQYF
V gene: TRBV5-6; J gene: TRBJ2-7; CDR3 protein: CASAGGSYEQYF
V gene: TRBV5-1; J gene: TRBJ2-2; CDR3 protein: CASSLEAANTGELFF
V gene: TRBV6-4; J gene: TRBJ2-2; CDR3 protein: CASSERRVGTGELFF
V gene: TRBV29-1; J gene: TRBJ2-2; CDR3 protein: CSVPTGVLGTGELFF
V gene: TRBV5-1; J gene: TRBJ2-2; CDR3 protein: CASSSDRGDTGELFF
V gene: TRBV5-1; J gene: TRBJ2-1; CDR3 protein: CASSLGLGNEQFF
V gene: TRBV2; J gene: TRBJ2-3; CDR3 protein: CASRYRTGPEDTQYF
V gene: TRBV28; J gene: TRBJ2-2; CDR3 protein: CASSSRDRWDTGELFF
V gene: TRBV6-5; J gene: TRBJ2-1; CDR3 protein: CASSSLGEQFF
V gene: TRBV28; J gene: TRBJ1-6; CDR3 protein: CASSFPGGRPLHF
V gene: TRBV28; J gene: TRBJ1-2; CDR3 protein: CASSFRDYGYTF
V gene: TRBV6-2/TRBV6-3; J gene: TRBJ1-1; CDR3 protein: CASSYPTPQGTFF
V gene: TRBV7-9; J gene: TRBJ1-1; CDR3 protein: CASSLKGTEEAFF
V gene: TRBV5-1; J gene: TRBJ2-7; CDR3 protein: CASSLGTTPYEQYF
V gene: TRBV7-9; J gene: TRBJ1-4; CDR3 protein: CASSLLSGATNEKLFF
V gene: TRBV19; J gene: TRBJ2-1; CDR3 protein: CASSIMRGGNNEQFF
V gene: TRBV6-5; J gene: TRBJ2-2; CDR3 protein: CASSWGTNTGELFF
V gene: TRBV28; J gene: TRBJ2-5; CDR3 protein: CASSLTPPGTQYF
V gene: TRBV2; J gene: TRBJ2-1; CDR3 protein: CASSDRDSNEQFF
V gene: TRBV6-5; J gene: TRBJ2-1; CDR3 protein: CASSRTSPAEQFF
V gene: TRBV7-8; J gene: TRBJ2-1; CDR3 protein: CASSPRGLAGVSSYNEQFF
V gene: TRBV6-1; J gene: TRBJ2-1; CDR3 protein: CASSAWGQGKYSYNEQFF
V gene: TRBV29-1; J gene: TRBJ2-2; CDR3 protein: CSVEERTRSNTGELFF
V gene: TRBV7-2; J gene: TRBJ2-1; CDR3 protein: CASSPNVAGTSYNEQFF